The T cell receptor beta chain under discussion was sequenced for a study of molecular identifiers for immune sequencing clone quantification. Each CDR3 protein gets one entry after TCRdb re-called the PCR reads with MiXCR. The sample contains about 640,000 distinct CDR3 sequences, 20% of which appear only once. CDR3 length: 18 amino acids. V was clipped by 0 bases and J by 2 bases, with 20 bases between them. The germline gives CDR1 LGHNA, CDR2 YSLEER. This clonotype has only a few counts. The sequenced sample was naive CD8+ T cells from blood, with Jurkat cell RNA spiked in. Subset of the sample: FACS-sorted CD8+CD4-CCR7+CD45RA+ naive T cells. The rearrangement uses TRBV4-3 and TRBJ2-7; tentatively, D is TRBD1 (8 bases). The receptor was isolated from a human donor in good health. Some libraries in this study had Jurkat cell RNA spiked in. This CDR3 is CASSQDQGARGLAYEQYF. The CDR3 DNA reads TGCGCCAGCAGCCAAGATCAGGGGGCGCGAGGACTAGCCTACGAGCAGTACTTC.